This entry features one T cell receptor beta chain sequence. Its antigen remains unidentified. These data belong to a study of cytomegalovirus exposure and HLA in healthy donors. Points from the study as a whole: Data from an earlier analysis indicated that most TCR beta V segments were productive either about 87% or about 30% of the time. Immune exposure data for these donors was limited to CMV serostatus.

Unrecorded immune exposures were likely, despite nominal health at sampling. 13 Jbeta primers and 60 Vbeta primers were used for the PCR. Assay: immunoSEQ multiplex PCR; the TCRdb copy retains only in-frame clones and omits some. This table has more than 95,000 clones, 83% appearing once. Germline assignment: CDR1 SNHLY and CDR2 FYNNEI. The CDR3 sequence is 16 residues long. With 1 base removed from V and 0 bases from J, the gap between germline ends came to 10 bases. Input material: PBMCs. The rearrangement uses TRBV2 and TRBJ1-5; no definite D call. This clonotype was obtained from a man between 18 and 35 years old in good health and CMV-seropositive. In DNA, the CDR3 is TGTGCCAGCAGTGAAGTCGCAGTTTATAGCAATCAGCCCCAGCATTTT. Its protein product is CASSEVAVYSNQPQHF.